This TCR beta chain emerged from a study of T cell responses to AZD1222 COVID-19 vaccine. Overall study findings and caveats: Repertoires were obtained solely post-peak T cell response.

The CDR3 loop spans 13 amino acids. Germline CDR1 and CDR2: LNHDA and SQIVND (reference sequence). V lost 4 bases, J lost 6 bases, and 12 bases lay in between. Turning to this clone: Antigen unknown.

Profiled with immunoSEQ multiplex PCR; TCRdb holds only in-frame clones, not every one. The table records 110,000 or so clones, 75% to 90% of them present only once. This clonotype was obtained from an adult in good health. The chain combines TRBV19 with TRBJ1-2; D is unclear. This specimen was peripheral blood, taken on day 0 of AZD1222 vaccination. In nucleotides, the CDR3 is TGTGCCAGTAGTAATAAGGTACGGGATGGCTACACCTTC. Translating it yields CASSNKVRDGYTF.